These 22 T cell receptor beta chains were sequenced from one sample in a study of vaccination effects on CD4 cells after COVID-19. Their antigen targets remain unknown. Produced via immunoSEQ multiplex PCR; TCRdb's table is partial and in-frame only. The sample lists roughly 35,000 clones, under 70% occurring once. Ahead of sequencing, the ViraFEST assay grew antigen-specific CD4+ T cells using viral peptide pools. Culture proceeded for 10 days, and CD4+ T cells were then isolated. Nucleocapsid antibody tests were negative, and the vaccine recipients had no prior SARS-CoV-2 infection. Material: CD4+ T cells from PBMCs cultured with HCoV-OC43 spike peptides, obtained before COVID-19 vaccination. Described subset: HCoV-OC43 spike overlapping peptide pool stimulation. The receptors here all came from a human donor who received a COVID-19 vaccine.

The V call is TRBV19, the J call TRBJ1-2; D gene ambiguous. The length of the CDR3 is 15 residues. CDR1 is LNHDA and CDR2 is SQIVND in the germline V gene (reference sequence). Trimming removed 7 bases at V and 7 bases at J, with 22 bases between. Here the CDR3 DNA reads TGTGCCAGTAACATGCGCAGGCCCAGTGTTGGTGGCTACACCTTC. It codes for CASNMRRPSVGGYTF.

Judged by abundance, this clone is medium-sized. J is TRBJ2-3 and V is TRBV12-3 or TRBV12-4; no reliable D call. Trimming stripped 6 bases from V and 6 bases from J, with 10 bases between. CDR3 length equals 12 residues. The DNA of the CDR3 is TGTGCCAGCAGCGTACCCCCGGATACGCAGTATTTT. Encoded protein: CASSVPPDTQYF.

This rearrangement joins TRBV7-2 to TRBJ2-3; D is undetermined. The CDR3 spans 14 residues. Per germline, CDR1 SGHTA and CDR2 FQGNSA. V was cut by 1 base and J by 5 bases, with 10 bases left in between. In DNA, the CDR3 is TGTGCCAGCAGCTTAGACCTACAAGAAGATACGCAGTATTTT. Amino acid sequence: CASSLDLQEDTQYF. Drawing the rest from reference TRBV7-2 and TRBJ2-3, the complete variable domain is GAGVSQSPSNKVTEKGKDVELRCDPISGHTALYWYRQSLGQGLEFLIYFQGNSAPDKSGLPSDRFSAERTGGSVSTLTIQRTQQEDSAVYLCASSLDLQEDTQYFGPGTRLTVL.

The chain carries TRBV3-1 (or the pseudogene TRBV3-2) and TRBJ2-5; 13 positions match TRBD2. The CDR3 totals 18 residues. V lost 1 base to trimming and J lost 5 bases; unmatched junction nucleotides: 10. Germline lookup yields CDR1 LGHDT and CDR2 YNNKEL (reference sequence). The CDR3 bases are TGTGCCAGCAGCCAAGGGACTAGCGGGGGCCTTGGGGGTGAGACCCAGTACTTC. It is translated as CASSQGTSGGLGGETQYF.

Here the CDR3 DNA reads TGTGCCAGCAGTTTACAGCGAGATACGCAGTATTTT. Its translation: CASSLQRDTQYF. The chain joins TRBV12-3 or TRBV12-4 to TRBJ2-3; D remains unclear. V lost 2 bases to trimming and J lost 5 bases, with 5 bases between them. This CDR3 has 12 amino acids.

A single count supports this clone. V gene TRBV10-3 combines with J gene TRBJ1-2; TRBD1 agrees at 10 bases. Trimming cost V 2 bases and J 8 bases; bases outside gene matches: 8. The CDR3 runs to 15 residues. Germline CDR1 and CDR2: ENHRY and SYGVKD. The CDR3 DNA reads TGTGCCATCAGTGAGCGGGACAGGGGTAGGAGCGGCTACACCTTC. Protein product: CAISERDRGRSGYTF.

J is TRBJ2-1 and V is TRBV11-1, with D perhaps matching TRBD2 (6 bases). Germline V gene data show CDR1 as SGHAT and CDR2 as FQDESV (reference sequence). CDR3 length: 15 residues. V gave up 5 bases and J gave up 9 bases, with 20 bases separating them. The DNA for the CDR3 is TGTGCCAGCAGCGAAGGGAGGACAACTTGGGGTGAGCAGTTCTTC. Amino acid sequence: CASSEGRTTWGEQFF.

The rearrangement uses TRBV11-2 and TRBJ1-5, with 7 nucleotides matching TRBD1. V shed 2 bases and J 4 bases; nucleotides not matched to a gene: 5. The CDR3 loop spans 15 amino acids. Germline CDR1 and CDR2: SGHAT and FQNNGV. DNA for the CDR3: TGTGCCAGCAGCTTAACAGGGGCCGGTAATCAGCCCCAGCATTTT. Protein: CASSLTGAGNQPQHF.

The chain uses TRBV6-5 and TRBJ1-5, with TRBD1 identical over 9 bases. Losses at the gene ends were 7 bases for V and 6 bases for J; bases not matched to a gene: 7. From germline, CDR1 is MNHEY and CDR2 SVGAGI. The CDR3 is 14 amino acids. The DNA for the CDR3 is TGTGCCAGCACGCGGGACAGGGAGTTTCAGCCCCAGCATTTT. This gives the protein CASTRDREFQPQHF.

This chain connects TRBV6-4 to TRBJ2-1, with 8 bases aligning to TRBD2. J lost 7 bases, V lost 2 bases, and 4 bases had no gene match. Germline V CDR1 and CDR2: MRHNA, SNTAGT. The CDR3 spans 14 residues. CDR3 sequence reads: CASSDGTRSNEQFF. The CDR3 DNA reads as TGTGCCAGCAGTGACGGGACTAGATCTAATGAGCAGTTCTTC.

This chain uses TRBV5-1 with TRBJ1-2; unclear D gene. The CDR3 covers 15 residues. V dropped 4 bases and J dropped 1 base, with 14 bases sitting between them. Germline CDR1 SGHRS, CDR2 YFSETQ. CDR3 sequence (DNA): TGCGCCAGCAGCCCAAACCCCACACTTAACTATGGCTACACCTTC. This gives the protein CASSPNPTLNYGYTF.

The rearrangement joins TRBV12-3 or TRBV12-4 to TRBJ2-7; D gene uncertain. The germline V and J ends were trimmed by 6 bases and 8 bases, with 17 bases remaining between them. The CDR3 extends over 13 amino acids. The CDR3, as DNA: TGTGCCAGCAGCCCCACAGAGTCGCAGCAGCAGTACTTC. Its protein product is CASSPTESQQQYF.

This chain uses TRBV27 with TRBJ1-2; D is possibly TRBD1 (5 bases). V dropped 1 base and J dropped 3 bases, with 18 bases sitting between them. CDR3 size: 17 residues. In germline, CDR1 is MNHEY, CDR2 SMNVEV (reference sequence). This chain's CDR3 is CASSLYRGGGLDYGYTF. CDR3 coding DNA: TGTGCCAGCAGTTTATATCGGGGGGGAGGGCTAGACTATGGCTACACCTTC.

This clone was found a few times. The chain employs TRBV5-1 and TRBJ1-2; TRBD1 matches 9 bases. V lost 0 bases to trimming and J lost 14 bases; unmatched junction nucleotides: 11. Germline V lookup: CDR1 SGHRS, CDR2 YFSETQ. The CDR3 length is 14 residues. The CDR3 region has the DNA TGCGCCAGCAGCTTGGACCGCACAGGGGGCGAGAGGACCTTC. This translates into CASSLDRTGGERTF.

The J gene is TRBJ1-5, the V gene TRBV5-1, with D uncertain. Between the trimmed V and J ends, which lost 0 bases and 0 bases, there was a span of 7 bases. Germline CDR1 and CDR2: SGHRS and YFSETQ. CDR3 length: 15 amino acids. In DNA form, the CDR3 reads TGCGCCAGCAGCTTGGTCGGGGATAGCAATCAGCCCCAGCATTTT. This gives the protein CASSLVGDSNQPQHF.

This chain connects TRBV3-1 (or the pseudogene TRBV3-2) to TRBJ2-7; no reliable D call. The CDR3 is 14 residues long. Germline V gene sequence: CDR1 LGHDT, CDR2 YNNKEL (reference sequence). V lost 0 bases and J lost 4, with 10 bases in between. Written as DNA, the CDR3 is TGTGCCAGCAGCCAAGAAAGTGATAGGTACGAGCAGTACTTC. This encodes CASSQESDRYEQYF.

CDR3 bases: TGCGCCAGCAGCCAAGACGGCAGTGCGGGATGGGATACCCAGTACTTC. Its translation is CASSQDGSAGWDTQYF. The V and J genes are TRBV4-1 and TRBJ2-5; possible D gene TRBD2, 6 bases. The germline gives CDR1 MGHRA, CDR2 YSYEKL. Trimming pared 0 bases from V and 8 bases from J, leaving 19 bases between. This CDR3 comprises 16 residues.

V usage is TRBV7-7 and J usage is TRBJ2-5; perhaps TRBD2 as D (6 bases). The CDR3 contains 16 residues. V was cut by 4 bases and J by 2 bases, with 17 bases left in between. Germline-derived CDR1 and CDR2 are SSHAT and FNYEAQ (reference sequence). The CDR3 is CASSSGRLVGQETQYF. In nucleotides, the CDR3 is TGTGCCAGCAGCTCTGGGCGACTAGTGGGACAAGAGACCCAGTACTTC.

This chain uses TRBV30 with TRBJ1-5; possibly TRBD1 for D (6 bases). This CDR3 comprises 12 residues. Trimming took off 2 bases at V and 9 bases at J, with 11 bases between the two ends. Germline V gene sequence: CDR1 GTSNPN, CDR2 SVGIG (reference sequence). The CDR3 protein is CAWSPSGAPQHF. The CDR3 DNA reads as TGTGCCTGGAGTCCCTCAGGGGCGCCCCAGCATTTT.

The J gene is TRBJ1-2, the V gene TRBV2, with 8 positions matching TRBD1. V lost 8 bases, J lost 3 bases, and 5 bases stayed unmatched. The length of the CDR3 is 13 residues. Per the germline V gene, CDR1 is SNHLY and CDR2 is FYNNEI. The CDR3 sequence: CASSGQGHYGYTF. As DNA, the CDR3 is TGTGCCAGCTCAGGACAGGGACACTATGGCTACACCTTC.

The chain employs TRBV6-5 and TRBJ2-3, with 9 bases that match TRBD2. In germline, CDR1 is MNHEY, CDR2 SVGAGI. The CDR3 spans 16 residues. Losses at the gene ends were 2 bases for V and 2 bases for J; bases not matched to a gene: 5. This chain's CDR3 is CASSYTGTSHTDTQYF. For the CDR3, the DNA is TGTGCCAGCAGTTACACAGGGACTAGCCACACAGATACGCAGTATTTT.

This clone has only a few counts. The chain joins TRBV19 to TRBJ2-1, with D perhaps matching TRBD2 (5 bases). This CDR3 spans 15 amino acids. CDR1 and CDR2 (germline): LNHDA, SQIVND (reference sequence). The V end lost 3 bases, the J end lost 0 bases, and 9 bases lay between the germline ends. Here the CDR3 reads CASSISGDSYNEQFF. The CDR3 bases are TGTGCCAGTAGTATTTCCGGGGACTCCTACAATGAGCAGTTCTTC. The entire variable domain, with the rest obtained from reference TRBV19 and TRBJ2-1, is as follows: DGGITQSPKYLFRKEGQNVTLSCEQNLNHDAMYWYRQDPGQGLRLIYYSQIVNDFQKGDIAEGYSVSREKKESFPLTVTSAQKNPTAFYLCASSISGDSYNEQFFGPGTRLTVL.